Listed below are T cell receptor beta chains from one sample, sequenced in a study of blood T cell repertoires in COVID-19. The data were produced by immunoSEQ multiplex PCR, yet TCRdb's version contains in-frame clones alone and is incomplete. Of 250,000 or so clones in the sample, about 83% were seen once. The sequenced sample consisted of peripheral blood. These receptors were taken from a man aged 50-60 years with acute or convalescent COVID-19. CDR3s include the opening cysteine and the closing phenylalanine or tryptophan. A D gene is named only where the DNA matches it firmly. Not all rows give a size; the values are once, few, many and, for expanded clones, a class.

j_call clone_size d_call v_call cdr3_nt cdr3_aa
TRBJ2-5 . . TRBV19 TGTGCCAGTAGTATAGGAGGTGGAGAGACCCAGTACTTC CASSIGGGETQYF
TRBJ1-3 . TRBD1 TRBV5-5 TGTGCCAGCAGCTTGCAGGGGGCAAGCGCTGGAAACACCATATATTTT CASSLQGASAGNTIYF
TRBJ2-3 . TRBD2 TRBV11-1 TGTGCCAGCAGCGCAAGCCTAGCGGGAGCCGCAGATACGCAGTATTTT CASSASLAGAADTQYF
TRBJ2-4 . . TRBV9 TGTGCCAGCAGCGTATTACAGACGGACATTCAGTACTTC CASSVLQTDIQYF
TRBJ2-7 few . TRBV14 TGTGCCAGCAGCCTAGAATCGGGGGTGTCCTACGAGCAGTACTTC CASSLESGVSYEQYF
TRBJ1-2 few . TRBV7-9 TGTGCCAGCAGCTTAATGGGCTTACAGGGAGATGGCTACACCTTC CASSLMGLQGDGYTF
TRBJ1-4 . TRBD1 TRBV5-1 TGCGCCAGCAGCTTGCCCCAGGGGGCTGGGGCTAATGAAAAACTGTTTTTT CASSLPQGAGANEKLFF
TRBJ1-2 . TRBD1 TRBV3-1/TRBV3-2 TGTGCCAGCAGCCAAGATGTGGGACAGAGCTATGGCTACACCTTC CASSQDVGQSYGYTF
TRBJ1-3 . TRBD1 TRBV7-6 TGTGCCAGCACCCGATCTGACAGGGCCTCTGGAAACACCATATATTTT CASTRSDRASGNTIYF
TRBJ1-1 . . TRBV28 TGTGCCAGCAGTTTTAATAGGGGGGGAAGCACTGAAGCTTTCTTT CASSFNRGGSTEAFF
TRBJ2-7 . . TRBV5-6 TGTGCCAGCAGCGACACCTCCTACGAGCAGTACTTC CASSDTSYEQYF
TRBJ1-4 . . TRBV10-3 TGTGCCATCAGCAGGACAGACAACAAGGGAAAACTGTTTTTT CAISRTDNKGKLFF
TRBJ2-2 . . TRBV30 TGTGCCTGGAGTCTGGAGGTCTGGACCGGGGAGCTGTTTTTT CAWSLEVWTGELFF
TRBJ1-4 few . TRBV19 TGTGCCAGTAGTATATCTGGGCATATGAGTGAAAAACTGTTTTTT CASSISGHMSEKLFF
TRBJ1-2 few . TRBV19 TGTGCCAGTAGCATCAAACAGTACTATGGCTACACCTTC CASSIKQYYGYTF
TRBJ2-3 . TRBD2 TRBV7-8 TGTGCCAGCAGCTTAAGCGGGGACTACTATACGCAGTATTTT CASSLSGDYYTQYF
TRBJ2-7 . TRBD1 TRBV10-2 TGCGCCAGCAATCGAGGGGGCCCGCAGTACTTC CASNRGGPQYF
TRBJ2-7 . . TRBV20-1 TGCAGTGCTGCCGGGTCCTACGAGCAGTACTTC CSAAGSYEQYF
TRBJ1-6 . . TRBV10-3 TGTGCCATCAGTGAGTCGTTGGGGGGAGAGTCACCCCTCCACTTT CAISESLGGESPLHF
TRBJ2-1 . . TRBV5-5 TGTGCCAGCAGCCCCCTTGGGACATCAGCGCAGTTCTTC CASSPLGTSAQFF
TRBJ2-1 . TRBD2 TRBV30 TGTGCCTGGAGGGAACTAGCGGGAGTTGGTGAGCAGTTCTTC CAWRELAGVGEQFF
TRBJ2-7 . . TRBV6-5 TGTGCCGCCGGGACATTTCCCTACGAGCAGTACTTC CAAGTFPYEQYF
TRBJ1-2 . . TRBV5-1 TGCGCCAGCAGCTTAAACAGGGAAAACTATGGCTACACCTTC CASSLNRENYGYTF
TRBJ1-2 . . TRBV15 TGTGCCACCAGCAGAGATCAGGGTGGCTACACCTTC CATSRDQGGYTF
TRBJ2-7 . TRBD1 TRBV27 TGTGCCAGCAAAAGGACAGGGTACGATTGGGAGCAGTACTTC CASKRTGYDWEQYF
TRBJ2-7 . TRBD2 TRBV10-3 TGTGCCATCAGTTCCGGGACTAGCGGGCACTCCTACGAGCAGTACTTC CAISSGTSGHSYEQYF
TRBJ2-1 . TRBD1 TRBV19 TGTGCCAGTAGTATTGACAGGGCCAGAAACAATGAGCAGTTCTTC CASSIDRARNNEQFF